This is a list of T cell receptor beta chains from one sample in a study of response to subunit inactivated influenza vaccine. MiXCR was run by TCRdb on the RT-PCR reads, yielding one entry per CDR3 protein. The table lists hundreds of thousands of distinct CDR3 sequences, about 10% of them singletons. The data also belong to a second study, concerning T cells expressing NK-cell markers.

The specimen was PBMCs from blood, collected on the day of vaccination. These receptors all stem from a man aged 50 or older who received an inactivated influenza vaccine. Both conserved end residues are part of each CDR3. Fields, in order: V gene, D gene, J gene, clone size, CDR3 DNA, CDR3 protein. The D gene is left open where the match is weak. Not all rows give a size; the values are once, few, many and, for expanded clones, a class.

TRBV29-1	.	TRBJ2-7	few	TGCAGCGTTGCAAGCAATTCGTACGAGCAGTACTTC	CSVASNSYEQYF
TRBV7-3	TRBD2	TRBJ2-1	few	TGTGCCAGCAGCTTAGACGGGGCTAGCGGGAGGAATGAGCAGTTCTTC	CASSLDGASGRNEQFF
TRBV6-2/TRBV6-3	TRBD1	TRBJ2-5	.	TGTGCCAGCAGTCAGACAGGGGGCGGAGAGACCCAGTACTTC	CASSQTGGGETQYF
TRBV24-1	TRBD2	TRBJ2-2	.	TGTGCCACCAGTGACACCGGAGGCGGGAGAGGTTCCGGGGAGCTGTTTTTT	CATSDTGGGRGSGELFF
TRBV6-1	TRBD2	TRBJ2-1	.	TGTGCCAGCACCACGGGCGGGGGGGCGCGGAATGAGCAGTTCTTC	CASTTGGGARNEQFF
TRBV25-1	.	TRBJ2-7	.	TGTGCCAGCAGTGGGCCAGGCCAGGGGACCTACGAGCAGTACTTC	CASSGPGQGTYEQYF
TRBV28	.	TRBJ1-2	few	TGTGCCAGCAGTCTTGCGGCGGCGCGGAACTATGGCTACACCTTC	CASSLAAARNYGYTF
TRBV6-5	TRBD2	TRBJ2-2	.	TGTGCCAGCAGTTACTCAGCGGGAGATGGCGGGGAGCTGTTTTTT	CASSYSAGDGGELFF
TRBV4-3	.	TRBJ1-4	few	TGCGCCAGCAGCCAAGATTATGGCAGGAATGAAAAACTGTTTTTT	CASSQDYGRNEKLFF
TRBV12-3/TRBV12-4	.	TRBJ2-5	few	TGTGCCAGCAGACCATCCCACCGGCGGGAAAAAGAGACCCAGTACTTC	CASRPSHRREKETQYF
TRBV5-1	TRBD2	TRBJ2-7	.	TGCGCCAGCAGCTCCCTAGCGGGAGGGCTCTACGAGCAGTACTTC	CASSSLAGGLYEQYF
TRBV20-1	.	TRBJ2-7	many	TGCAGTGCTAGAGATTTTGTCCGACAGGATCCTGGCTACGAGCAGTACTTC	CSARDFVRQDPGYEQYF
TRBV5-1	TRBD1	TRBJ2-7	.	TGCGCCAGCAGCTTGGGAGGCGGACAGGCCTCCTACGAGCAGTACTTC	CASSLGGGQASYEQYF
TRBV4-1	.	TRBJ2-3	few	TGCGCCAGCAGCCAAGTGCCGCGGGGCCTGAGCACAGATACGCAGTATTTT	CASSQVPRGLSTDTQYF
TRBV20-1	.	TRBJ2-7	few	TGCAGTGCTAGCGGAGCGGGCTTCTCCTACGAGCAGTACTTC	CSASGAGFSYEQYF
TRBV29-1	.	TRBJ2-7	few	TGCAGCGTTGGGGGCAGCCTCTACGAGCAGTACTTC	CSVGGSLYEQYF
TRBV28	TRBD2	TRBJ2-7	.	TGTGCCAGCAGTCCCGAAATACCGACTAGCGGGAGGGCGTACGAGCAGTACTTC	CASSPEIPTSGRAYEQYF
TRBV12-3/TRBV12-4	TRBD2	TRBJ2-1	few	TGTGCCAGCAGTTTAAGACTAGCGGAGATCAATGAGCAGTTCTTC	CASSLRLAEINEQFF
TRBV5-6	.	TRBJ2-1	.	TGTGCCAGCAGCTCCATAAGGAGCTACAATGAGCAGTTCTTC	CASSSIRSYNEQFF
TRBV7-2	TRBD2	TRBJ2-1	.	TGTGCCAGCAGCTTTCAAGTGGGACTAGCGGGATTAAATGAGCAGTTCTTC	CASSFQVGLAGLNEQFF
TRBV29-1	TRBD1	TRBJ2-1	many	TGCAGCTCTGACAGGGGGACGGGCTTTCACAATGAGCAGTTCTTC	CSSDRGTGFHNEQFF
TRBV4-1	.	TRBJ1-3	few	TGCGCCAGCAGCCACAGAACTTTTCGGCAGACCCCTGGAAACACCATATATTTT	CASSHRTFRQTPGNTIYF
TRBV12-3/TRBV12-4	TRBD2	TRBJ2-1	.	TGTGCCAGCAGTGCCGGACTAGCGGGTCTGGATGAGCAGTTCTTC	CASSAGLAGLDEQFF
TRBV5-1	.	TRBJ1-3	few	TGCGCCAGCAGCTTGTACTCGGGCGGCTCTGGAAACACCATATATTTT	CASSLYSGGSGNTIYF
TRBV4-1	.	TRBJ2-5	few	TGCGCCAGCAGCCAAGATCGGACAGCGTACCAAGAGACCCAGTACTTC	CASSQDRTAYQETQYF
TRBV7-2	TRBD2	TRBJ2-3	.	TGTGCCAGCCTACAGTCGCGGGGGTCCGGGGATACGCAGTATTTT	CASLQSRGSGDTQYF
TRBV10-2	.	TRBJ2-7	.	TGCGCCAGCAGTGAGTGGGCAGGGGTGAGTGGGCAGTACTTC	CASSEWAGVSGQYF
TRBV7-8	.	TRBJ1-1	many	TGTGCCAGCAGCTTAGCGAGAGGTGGTGAAGCTTTCTTT	CASSLARGGEAFF
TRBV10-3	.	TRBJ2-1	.	TGTGCCACGTCCGGGGCTAAAAAAGAGCAGTTCTTC	CATSGAKKEQFF
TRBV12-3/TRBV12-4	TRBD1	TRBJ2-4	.	TGTGCCAGCAGTTCCCCCGGGACAGCTAAAAACATTCAGTACTTC	CASSSPGTAKNIQYF
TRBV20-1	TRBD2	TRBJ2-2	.	TGCAGTGCTAGGGGAACTAGCGGGTGGAACACCGGGGAGCTGTTTTTT	CSARGTSGWNTGELFF
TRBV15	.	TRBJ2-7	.	TGTGCCACCAGCAGATTCATACTGGGGGAGCAGTACTTC	CATSRFILGEQYF
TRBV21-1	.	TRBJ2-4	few	TGTGCCAGCAGCACAGGCCGGGCTCAGTACTTC	CASSTGRAQYF